Listed here are 31 T cell receptor beta chains from one sample, sequenced in a study of blood T cell repertoires in COVID-19. Produced via immunoSEQ multiplex PCR; TCRdb's table is partial and in-frame only. The profile shows approximately 110,000 clones, 71% of them singletons. Sequencing was carried out using peripheral blood. All receptors derive from a human donor with acute or convalescent COVID-19. The donor label of this sample is uncertain.

The rearrangement links TRBV29-1 to TRBJ1-5; 10 nucleotides match TRBD1. The CDR3 is 14 residues long. J lost 5 bases, V lost 4 bases, and 5 bases had no gene match. From germline, CDR1 is SQVTM and CDR2 ANQGSEA. Here the CDR3 reads CSVAGQGGDQPQHF. CDR3 bases: TGCAGCGTTGCCGGACAGGGGGGGGATCAGCCCCAGCATTTT.

The chain is built from TRBV2 and TRBJ2-3; 8 bases agree with TRBD1. Trimming cost V 0 bases and J 2 bases; bases outside gene matches: 7. There are 17 residues in the CDR3. Germline V gene lookup returns CDR1 SNHLY and CDR2 FYNNEI. The CDR3 loop is CASSEATGQGPTDTQYF. CDR3 sequence (DNA): TGTGCCAGCAGTGAAGCTACCGGACAGGGACCCACAGATACGCAGTATTTT.

By its share, this clone is medium-sized. The CDR3 is CASSLVSGDTQYF. CDR3 bases: TGTGCCAGCAGCTTAGTGTCCGGAGATACGCAGTATTTT. This chain uses TRBV11-2 with TRBJ2-3; D remains ambiguous. V was shortened by 1 base and J by 5 bases, with 7 bases between the two germline ends. The CDR3 covers 13 residues. The germline V gene encodes CDR1 SGHAT and CDR2 FQNNGV. Full variable domain (rest looked up from reference TRBV11-2 and TRBJ2-3): EAGVAQSPRYKIIEKRQSVAFWCNPISGHATLYWYQQILGQGPKLLIQFQNNGVVDDSQLPKDRFSAERLKGVDSTLKIQPAKLEDSAVYLCASSLVSGDTQYFGPGTRLTVL.

The V gene is TRBV20-1, the J gene TRBJ2-3; D is ambiguous. The CDR3 loop spans 12 amino acids. Trimming removed 3 bases from V and 7 bases from J, with 11 bases in between. Germline values: CDR1 DFQATT, CDR2 SNEGSKA (reference sequence). For the CDR3, the DNA is TGCAGTGCTAGTGTCAACTCAAATACGCAGTATTTT. This translates into CSASVNSNTQYF.

This clone appeared once. The chain uses TRBV5-1 and TRBJ2-7; a possible D gene is TRBD1 (5 bases). The V end lost 4 bases, the J end lost 3 bases, and 8 bases lay between the germline ends. The germline gives CDR1 SGHRS, CDR2 YFSETQ. This CDR3 is built from 12 residues. This chain's CDR3 is CASSPDSYEQYF. The CDR3 bases are TGCGCCAGCAGCCCTGACAGCTACGAGCAGTACTTC.

The chain has TRBV27 and TRBJ2-3; the D gene is possibly TRBD2 (5 bases). Between the trimmed V and J ends, which lost 1 base and 0 bases, there was a span of 8 bases. Germline V gene lookup returns CDR1 MNHEY and CDR2 SMNVEV (reference sequence). The CDR3 is 15 amino acids. The DNA of the CDR3 is TGTGCCAGCAGTTTATTTACGGGGAGCACAGATACGCAGTATTTT. It specifies CASSLFTGSTDTQYF.

The chain links TRBV19 to TRBJ2-4, with 8 bases aligning to TRBD2. Germline V gene data show CDR1 as LNHDA and CDR2 as SQIVND (reference sequence). The V segment lost 1 base and the J segment 4 bases; nucleotides outside the gene matches: 12. The CDR3 is 18 amino acids. The CDR3 region is CASSIAASGGVRKNIQYF. The CDR3 nucleotides read TGTGCCAGTAGTATAGCGGCCTCGGGGGGGGTGCGTAAAAACATTCAGTACTTC.

This chain links TRBV28 with TRBJ1-1; D remains unclear. V lost 5 bases and J 3 bases, leaving 13 bases between the germline ends. Germline V CDR1 and CDR2: MDHEN, SYDVKM. CDR3 length equals 14 residues. The CDR3 here is CASSNAGFYTEAFF. In DNA, the CDR3 is TGTGCCAGCAGTAACGCCGGGTTTTACACTGAAGCTTTCTTT.

This rearrangement joins TRBV6-5 to TRBJ2-1; D remains ambiguous. V dropped 6 bases and J dropped 5 bases, with 5 bases sitting between them. Germline V CDR1 and CDR2: MNHEY, SVGAGI. CDR3 length equals 11 residues. Here the CDR3 DNA reads TGTGCCAGCAGAAACAACAATGAGCAGTTCTTC. Protein: CASRNNNEQFF.

The chain is built from TRBV10-3 and TRBJ2-3; 11 nucleotides agree with TRBD1. The CDR3 covers 14 residues. CDR1 is ENHRY and CDR2 is SYGVKD in the germline V gene. The J segment lost 4 bases and the V segment lost 4 bases, leaving 1 base of the junction unmatched. CDR3 sequence reads: CAISGTGGADTQYF. The CDR3 region has the DNA TGTGCCATCAGTGGGACAGGGGGCGCAGATACGCAGTATTTT.

Only a few counts were recorded for this clone. The chain uses TRBV6-6 and TRBJ1-6, with 10 bases lining up with TRBD1. CDR1 is MNHNY, CDR2 SVGAGI, per germline (reference sequence). The CDR3 is 15 residues long. With 6 bases clipped from V and 6 bases from J, the junction kept 5 bases outside the gene matches. DNA of the CDR3: TGTGCCAGCAGCGACAGGGGGCAAGGTAATTCACCCCTCCACTTT. Encoded protein: CASSDRGQGNSPLHF.

V gene TRBV6-1 combines with J gene TRBJ2-3; the D gene is possibly TRBD2 (6 bases). CDR1 is MNHNS and CDR2 is SASEGT in the germline V gene. This CDR3 spans 16 amino acids. V dropped 2 bases and J dropped 3 bases, with 15 bases sitting between them. In DNA, the CDR3 is TGTGCCAGCAGTGAAAACCTAGCGAGAGAAACAGATACGCAGTATTTT. Encoded protein: CASSENLARETDTQYF.

This clone turned up a few times. V is TRBV24-1 and J is TRBJ2-1; D is possibly TRBD1 (6 bases). V gave up 3 bases and J gave up 4 bases, with 12 bases separating them. This CDR3 has 15 amino acids. In germline, CDR1 is KGHDR, CDR2 SFDVKD. CDR3 DNA sequence: TGTGCCACCAGTGATCGGAGAGGGGGATACAATGAGCAGTTCTTC. Translated, it gives CATSDRRGGYNEQFF.

The chain is built from TRBV5-5 and TRBJ2-3, with D possibly matching TRBD1 (6 bases). V lost 4 bases to trimming and J lost 1 base, with 10 bases between them. This CDR3 contains 14 residues. Germline loops: CDR1 SGHKS, CDR2 YYEKEE (reference sequence). The CDR3, as DNA: TGTGCCAGCAGCATCGCAGGGGGCACAGATACGCAGTATTTT. This sequence encodes CASSIAGGTDTQYF.

The rearrangement joins TRBV4-2 to TRBJ1-5, with D possibly being TRBD1 (6 bases). The germline gives CDR1 LGHNA, CDR2 YNFKEQ. This CDR3 has 15 residues. V was cut by 0 bases and J by 4 bases, with 10 bases left in between. The CDR3 DNA is TGTGCCAGCAGCCAAGAAAAGGGGGGGAATCAGCCCCAGCATTTT. This gives the protein CASSQEKGGNQPQHF.

This clone came up once. V usage is TRBV21-1 and J usage is TRBJ1-5. TRBV21-1 has pseudogene status. The CDR3 contains 13 residues. The CDR3 loop reads CASSKPRNQPQHF. For the CDR3, the DNA is TGTGCCAGCAGCAAACCGAGAAATCAGCCCCAGCATTTT.

This chain connects TRBV6-5 to TRBJ1-2, with 7 bases matching TRBD1. CDR1 and CDR2 (germline): MNHEY, SVGAGI. The CDR3 contains 16 residues. V lost 2 bases to trimming and J lost 6 bases; unmatched junction nucleotides: 12. DNA for the CDR3: TGTGCCAGCAGTTACCAGTCCGACAGGGACTTTAATGGCTACACCTTC. This sequence encodes CASSYQSDRDFNGYTF.

The chain employs TRBV4-1 and TRBJ1-2; TRBD1 matches at 8 bases. Germline V gene lookup returns CDR1 MGHRA and CDR2 YSYEKL. This CDR3 is built from 17 residues. The J segment lost 2 bases and the V segment lost 7 bases, leaving 15 bases of the junction unmatched. The CDR3 nucleotides read TGCGCCAGCACGCTGTATCCTACAGGGGGGCAAAACTATGGCTACACCTTC. Protein sequence: CASTLYPTGGQNYGYTF.

The chain uses TRBV7-9 and TRBJ2-5; TRBD1 matches 8 bases. J was trimmed by 4 bases and V by 5 bases; bases with no gene match: 9. Looked up from germline, CDR1 is SEHNR and CDR2 is FQNEAQ (reference sequence). The CDR3 is 15 amino acids. Written as DNA, the CDR3 is TGTGCCAGCAGCGCCCAGACAGGGGTCCTAGAGACCCAGTACTTC. Translation: CASSAQTGVLETQYF. Looking up the rest from reference TRBV7-9 and TRBJ2-5 gives the full variable domain: DTGVSQNPRHKITKRGQNVTFRCDPISEHNRLYWYRQTLGQGPEFLTYFQNEAQLEKSRLLSDRFSAERPKGSFSTLEIQRTEQGDSAMYLCASSAQTGVLETQYFGPGTRLLVL.

The table lists this clone with a count of one. The V call is TRBV5-1, the J call TRBJ1-5, with TRBD1 as a possible D gene (6 bases). This CDR3 has 16 residues. Germline CDR1 is SGHRS and CDR2 is YFSETQ. V was trimmed by 3 bases and J by 3 bases, leaving 16 bases between them. The CDR3: CASSWIRTANNQPQHF. The CDR3 coding sequence is TGCGCCAGCAGCTGGATTCGGACAGCAAACAATCAGCCCCAGCATTTT.

Worth noting for this clone: One base away lies a much larger clone, so this may be a sequencing read error. J is TRBJ1-5 and V is TRBV28; 9 positions match TRBD1. The germline V gene has CDR1 MDHEN and CDR2 SYDVKM. The CDR3 is 14 residues long. V lost 5 bases, J lost 2 bases, and 1 base stayed unmatched. The CDR3 nucleotides are TGTGCCAGCAGTAGGACAGGGGGCAATCAGCCCCAGCATTTT. Its translation is CASSRTGGNQPQHF.

This chain links TRBV6-5 with TRBJ2-1, with 9 positions matching TRBD2. CDR3 length equals 15 residues. J lost 5 bases, V lost 10 bases, and 12 bases had no gene match. Germline-derived CDR1 and CDR2 are MNHEY and SVGAGI. CDR3 DNA sequence: TGTGCCATCCCAGGCGGCGGGGGGGCTCACAATGAGCAGTTCTTC. It codes for CAIPGGGGAHNEQFF.

The rearrangement joins TRBV24-1 to TRBJ1-2; no clear D gene. The germline V gene has CDR1 KGHDR and CDR2 SFDVKD. Trimming took 6 bases from V and 1 from J, leaving 5 bases between them. CDR3 length: 12 residues. The CDR3 region has the DNA TGTGCCACCAGTCGGGATAACTATGGCTACACCTTC. Residues: CATSRDNYGYTF.

CDR3 sequence (DNA): TGTGCCTGGAGTGTGTCAGGGGGAAAGGGCTACACCTTC. This sequence encodes CAWSVSGGKGYTF. This rearrangement joins TRBV30 to TRBJ1-2; 7 bases align to TRBD1. The CDR3 totals 13 residues. V lost 0 bases to trimming and J lost 8 bases; unmatched junction nucleotides: 6. Looked up from germline, CDR1 is GTSNPN and CDR2 is SVGIG (reference sequence). The full variable domain, in which reference TRBV30 and TRBJ1-2 provide the parts outside the CDR3, is SQTIHQWPATLVQPVGSPLSLECTVEGTSNPNLYWYRQAAGRGLQLLFYSVGIGQISSEVPQNLSASRPQDRQFILSSKKLLLSDSGFYLCAWSVSGGKGYTFGSGTRLTVV.

On this clone itself: The junction does not match germline at one end; this may be a read error. The chain combines TRBV30 with TRBJ2-5; a weak D match, TRBD2 (7 bases). Germline V gene data show CDR1 as GTSNPN and CDR2 as SVGIG (reference sequence). The CDR3 is 14 amino acids. CDR3 in DNA: TGTGCATGGAGTAAGGGGGGGACTCAAGAGACCCAGTACTTC. It is translated as CAWSKGGTQETQYF. The full variable domain, rest sourced from reference TRBV30 and TRBJ2-5, is SQTIHQWPATLVQPVGSPLSLECTVEGTSNPNLYWYRQAAGRGLQLLFYSVGIGQISSEVPQNLSASRPQDRQFILSSKKLLLSDSGFYLCAWSKGGTQETQYFGPGTRLLVL.

This rearrangement joins TRBV7-2 to TRBJ1-2; TRBD1 is a possible D gene (5 bases). The CDR3 has 14 amino acids. Trimming stripped 5 bases from V and 7 bases from J, with 17 bases between. Germline CDR1 reads SGHTA; CDR2 reads FQGNSA. CDR3 coding DNA: TGTGCCAGCAGCCCTCGGCAGGGAATGGGTGGCTACACCTTC. This translates into CASSPRQGMGGYTF.

This chain links TRBV11-2 with TRBJ2-5; 8 positions match TRBD2. CDR1 is SGHAT, CDR2 FQNNGV, per germline. V lost 3 bases, J lost 4 bases, and 4 bases stayed unmatched. This CDR3 comprises 14 residues. The CDR3 protein is CASSFGGGRETQYF. CDR3 in DNA: TGTGCCAGCAGCTTCGGGGGGGGCCGAGAGACCCAGTACTTC.

This clone has a handful of counts. This sequence joins TRBV9 and TRBJ1-6; D not certain. Germline CDR1 reads SGDLS; CDR2 reads YYNGEE. With 7 bases removed from V and 6 bases from J, the gap between germline ends came to 8 bases. The CDR3 is 12 residues long. CDR3 in DNA: TGTGCCAGCGGGAGACCTAATTCACCCCTCCACTTT. Its protein product is CASGRPNSPLHF. Full variable domain (remainder filled in from reference TRBV9 and TRBJ1-6): DSGVTQTPKHLITATGQRVTLRCSPRSGDLSVYWYQQSLDQGLQFLIQYYNGEERAKGNILERFSAQQFPDLHSELNLSSLELGDSALYFCASGRPNSPLHFGNGTRLTVT.

The chain has TRBV5-6 and TRBJ1-2; D perhaps matches TRBD1 (5 bases). Trimming removed 4 bases at V and 4 bases at J, with 14 bases between. Germline V gene data show CDR1 as SGHDT and CDR2 as YYEEEE. CDR3 size: 14 residues. The CDR3 bases are TGTGCCAGCAGCCAAAATAGACAGATCTATGGCTACACCTTC. Encoded protein: CASSQNRQIYGYTF.

This clone was counted a single time. This rearrangement joins TRBV19 to TRBJ2-5; 7 nucleotides agree with TRBD2. The CDR3 consists of 14 residues. The germline gives CDR1 LNHDA, CDR2 SQIVND (reference sequence). V trimming: 4 bases; J trimming: 5 bases; junction bases outside the gene matches: 7. Here the CDR3 reads CASSRGGTTETQYF. The CDR3 coding sequence is TGTGCCAGTAGTAGGGGGGGGACCACCGAGACCCAGTACTTC.

This sequence joins TRBV12-5 and TRBJ1-5; 7 bases fit TRBD1. This CDR3 region has 14 residues. Trimming removed 1 base from V and 7 bases from J; junction bases left unmatched: 4. Germline V gene data show CDR1 as LGHNT and CDR2 as FRNRAP. CDR3 loop: CASGLGQGSQPQHF. The CDR3 DNA follows: TGTGCTAGTGGTTTGGGACAGGGATCCCAGCCCCAGCATTTT.